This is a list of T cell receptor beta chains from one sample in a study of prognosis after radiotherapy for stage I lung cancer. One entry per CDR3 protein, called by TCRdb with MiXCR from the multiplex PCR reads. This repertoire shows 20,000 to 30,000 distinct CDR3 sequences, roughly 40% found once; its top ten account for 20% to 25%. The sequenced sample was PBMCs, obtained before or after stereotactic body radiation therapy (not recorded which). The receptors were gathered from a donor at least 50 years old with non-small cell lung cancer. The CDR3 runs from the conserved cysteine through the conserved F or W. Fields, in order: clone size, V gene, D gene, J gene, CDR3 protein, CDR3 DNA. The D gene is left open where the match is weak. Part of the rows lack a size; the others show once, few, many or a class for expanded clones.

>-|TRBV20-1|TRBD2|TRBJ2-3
CSVKGASGGGDTQYF
TGCAGTGTTAAGGGGGCTAGCGGGGGAGGAGATACGCAGTATTTT
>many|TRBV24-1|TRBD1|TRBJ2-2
CATGGDRAGDTGELFF
TGTGCCACCGGAGGGGACAGGGCCGGCGACACCGGGGAGCTGTTTTTT
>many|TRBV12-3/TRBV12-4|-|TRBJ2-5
CASSPGRSRETQYF
TGTGCCAGCAGCCCAGGGCGCTCCCGGGAGACCCAGTACTTC
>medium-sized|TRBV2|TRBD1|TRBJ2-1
CASSATGTGNNEQFF
TGTGCCAGCAGCGCTACCGGGACAGGGAACAATGAGCAGTTCTTC
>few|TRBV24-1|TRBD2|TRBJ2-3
CATSDRIAGDVGDTQYF
TGTGCCACCAGTGACCGGATAGCGGGAGATGTAGGAGATACGCAGTATTTT
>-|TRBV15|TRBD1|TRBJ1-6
CATSRGDSYNSPLHF
TGTGCCACCAGCAGGGGGGACAGTTATAATTCACCCCTCCACTTT
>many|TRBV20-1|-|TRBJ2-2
CSASYTGKLFF
TGCAGTGCCAGTTACACCGGGAAGCTGTTTTTT
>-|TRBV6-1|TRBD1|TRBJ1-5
CASSEPGQGGQPQHF
TGTGCCAGCAGTGAACCGGGACAGGGCGGTCAGCCCCAGCATTTT
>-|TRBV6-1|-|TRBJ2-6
CASSATIDSGANFLTF
TGTGCCAGCAGTGCCACTATCGACTCTGGGGCCAACTTCCTGACTTTC
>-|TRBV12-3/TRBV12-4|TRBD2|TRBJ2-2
CASVPPGLEGTGELFF
TGTGCCAGCGTGCCACCGGGACTAGAGGGCACCGGGGAGCTGTTTTTT
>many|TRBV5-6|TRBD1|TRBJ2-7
CASSLENEGASYEQYF
TGTGCCAGCAGCTTAGAGAACGAGGGGGCGAGCTACGAGCAGTACTTC
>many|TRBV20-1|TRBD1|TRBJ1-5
CSANQGVELYSNQPQHF
TGCAGTGCAAATCAGGGGGTCGAATTGTATAGCAATCAGCCCCAGCATTTT
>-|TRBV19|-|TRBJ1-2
CASSRTWATDGYTF
TGTGCCAGTAGTCGAACATGGGCAACCGATGGCTACACCTTC
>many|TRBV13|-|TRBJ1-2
CASSPLGVEGRNGYTF
TGTGCCAGCAGCCCACTAGGTGTGGAGGGGAGAAATGGCTACACCTTC
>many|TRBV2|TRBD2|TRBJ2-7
CASSGTSGLSYEQYF
TGTGCCAGCAGTGGGACTAGCGGCCTCTCCTACGAGCAGTACTTC
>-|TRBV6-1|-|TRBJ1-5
CASSGSGNQPQHF
TGTGCCAGCTCTGGTTCTGGCAATCAGCCCCAGCATTTT
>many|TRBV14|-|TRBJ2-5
CASSQGQGRETQYF
TGTGCCAGCAGCCAAGGGCAAGGGAGAGAGACCCAGTACTTC
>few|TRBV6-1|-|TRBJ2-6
CASSVSSGANVLTF
TGTGCCAGCAGTGTTTCCTCTGGGGCCAACGTCCTGACTTTC
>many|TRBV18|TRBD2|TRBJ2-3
CASSPRTGGLTDTQYF
TGTGCCAGCTCACCACGGACGGGAGGCCTCACAGATACGCAGTATTTT
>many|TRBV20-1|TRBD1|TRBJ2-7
CSAEGQGTYEQYF
TGCAGTGCTGAAGGACAGGGAACCTACGAGCAGTACTTC
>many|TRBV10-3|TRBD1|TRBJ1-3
CAISEWTGGISGNTIYF
TGTGCCATCAGTGAATGGACAGGGGGTATCTCTGGAAACACCATATATTTT
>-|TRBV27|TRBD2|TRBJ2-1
CASSFFSGREEQFF
TGTGCCAGCAGTTTTTTTAGCGGGAGGGAGGAGCAGTTCTTC
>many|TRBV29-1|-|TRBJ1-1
CSGRDQGNTEAFF
TGCAGCGGGAGGGACCAGGGGAACACTGAAGCTTTCTTT
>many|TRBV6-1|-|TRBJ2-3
CASSPRRGGKETDTQYF
TGTGCCAGCAGTCCCCGGAGAGGCGGGAAGGAGACAGATACGCAGTATTTT
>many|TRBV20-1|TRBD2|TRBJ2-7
CSARLANYEQYF
TGCAGTGCAAGACTAGCCAACTACGAGCAGTACTTC
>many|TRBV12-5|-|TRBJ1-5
CASGLVQAGNQPQHF
TGTGCTAGTGGTTTGGTACAGGCAGGGAATCAGCCCCAGCATTTT
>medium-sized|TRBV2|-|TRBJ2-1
CASSAGTNSYNEQFF
TGTGCCAGTTCTGCCGGGACCAACTCCTACAATGAGCAGTTCTTC
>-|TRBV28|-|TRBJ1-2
CASSLTGRGSPLF
TGTGCCAGCAGTTTGACGGGGCGCGGGTCGCCACTCTTC